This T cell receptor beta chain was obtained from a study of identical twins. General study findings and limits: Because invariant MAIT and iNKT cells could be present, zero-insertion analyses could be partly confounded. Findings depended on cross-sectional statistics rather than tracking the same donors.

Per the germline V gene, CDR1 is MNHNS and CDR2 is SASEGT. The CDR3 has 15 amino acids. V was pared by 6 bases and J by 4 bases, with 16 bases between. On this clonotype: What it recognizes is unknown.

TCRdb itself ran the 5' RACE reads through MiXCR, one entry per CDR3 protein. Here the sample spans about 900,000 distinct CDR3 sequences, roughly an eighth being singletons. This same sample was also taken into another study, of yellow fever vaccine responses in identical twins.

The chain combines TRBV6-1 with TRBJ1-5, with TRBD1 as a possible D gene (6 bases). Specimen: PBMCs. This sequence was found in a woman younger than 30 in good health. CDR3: CASRAQGWVNQPQHF. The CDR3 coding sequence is TGTGCCAGCAGGGCACAGGGCTGGGTTAATCAGCCCCAGCATTTT.